One and the same sample provided the 29 T cell receptor beta chains below, sequenced in a study of blood T cell repertoires in COVID-19. Libraries were prepared by immunoSEQ multiplex PCR; TCRdb keeps only in-frame clonotypes and omits some of them. The profile shows more than 300,000 clones, about 88% of them singletons. The sample was PBMCs or T cells enriched from blood (not recorded which). Every receptor here comes from a woman aged 18-29 years who had recovered from COVID-19.

The rearrangement links TRBV19 to TRBJ2-4; TRBD2 aligns across 7 bases. Germline trimming cut 4 bases from V and 2 bases from J; bases unmatched to any gene: 5. CDR3 size: 15 residues. Germline V gives CDR1 LNHDA, CDR2 SQIVND (reference sequence). The CDR3: CASSNTGGTKNIQYF. The CDR3 nucleotides are TGTGCCAGTAGTAATACGGGGGGAACCAAAAACATTCAGTACTTC.

This chain uses TRBV25-1 with TRBJ1-4, with 9 bases matching TRBD1. With 1 base clipped from V and 6 bases from J, the junction kept 3 bases outside the gene matches. Germline V CDR1 and CDR2: MGHDK, SYGVNS. CDR3 length: 15 amino acids. The CDR3 protein is CASSELGTGYEKLFF. Here the CDR3 DNA reads TGTGCCAGCAGTGAATTAGGGACAGGGTATGAAAAACTGTTTTTT.

This chain uses TRBV11-2 with TRBJ2-5; 8 bases map to TRBD2. V was pared by 2 bases and J by 2 bases, with 10 bases of the junction left unmatched. Germline CDR1 SGHAT, CDR2 FQNNGV. The CDR3 extends over 17 amino acids. CDR3 protein: CASSLYMTGGQQETQYF. The CDR3 DNA reads as TGTGCCAGCAGCTTATATATGACGGGGGGGCAACAAGAGACCCAGTACTTC. Full variable domain (outside the CDR3, taken from reference TRBV11-2 and TRBJ2-5): EAGVAQSPRYKIIEKRQSVAFWCNPISGHATLYWYQQILGQGPKLLIQFQNNGVVDDSQLPKDRFSAERLKGVDSTLKIQPAKLEDSAVYLCASSLYMTGGQQETQYFGPGTRLLVL.

The chain carries TRBV19 and TRBJ1-5, with D possibly TRBD1 on 6 matching bases. Germline V gene lookup returns CDR1 LNHDA and CDR2 SQIVND (reference sequence). The V and J ends lost 2 bases and 7 bases respectively, with 15 bases between them. The CDR3 contains 15 residues. The CDR3 DNA is TGTGCCAGTAGTATAACCACAGGGACGGCACAGCCCCAGCATTTT. Its protein is CASSITTGTAQPQHF. Full variable domain (outside the CDR3, taken from reference TRBV19 and TRBJ1-5): DGGITQSPKYLFRKEGQNVTLSCEQNLNHDAMYWYRQDPGQGLRLIYYSQIVNDFQKGDIAEGYSVSREKKESFPLTVTSAQKNPTAFYLCASSITTGTAQPQHFGDGTRLSIL.

The V call is TRBV7-6, the J call TRBJ1-1; perhaps TRBD1 as D (6 bases). CDR3 size: 15 residues. The germline V and J ends were trimmed by 3 bases and 6 bases, with 17 bases remaining between them. Germline V gene data show CDR1 as SGHVS and CDR2 as FNYEAQ. The CDR3 sequence: CASSLDGNRAAEAFF. The CDR3 nucleotides are TGTGCCAGCAGCTTGGACGGGAACAGGGCGGCTGAAGCTTTCTTT.

This clone showed up just once. This sequence joins TRBV14 and TRBJ1-2, with 7 bases fitting TRBD1. CDR1 and CDR2 from the germline V gene are SGHDN and FVKESK. J was trimmed by 2 bases and V by 3 bases; bases with no gene match: 9. CDR3 length: 16 amino acids. The CDR3 is CASSQLETGKNYGYTF. Here the CDR3 DNA reads TGTGCCAGCAGCCAGTTAGAGACAGGGAAAAACTATGGCTACACCTTC.

This rearrangement joins TRBV19 to TRBJ1-5; 9 nucleotides match TRBD1. Germline CDR1 is LNHDA and CDR2 is SQIVND (reference sequence). The V gene end was trimmed by 5 bases and the J gene end by 2 bases; junction bases not matched to a gene: 4. This CDR3 has 15 amino acids. CDR3 residues: CASSADRGGNQPQHF. CDR3 in DNA: TGTGCCAGTAGTGCGGACAGGGGTGGCAATCAGCCCCAGCATTTT.

The J gene is TRBJ1-2, the V gene TRBV29-1; D might be TRBD1 (5 bases). The CDR3 is 13 residues long. Trimming cost V 3 bases and J 8 bases, with 16 bases left between them. The germline V gene has CDR1 SQVTM and CDR2 ANQGSEA. Here the CDR3 reads CSVEAGKARGYTF. The CDR3 nucleotides read TGCAGCGTTGAGGCAGGGAAAGCTCGCGGCTACACCTTC.

This clone has just one count. The J gene is TRBJ2-3, the V gene TRBV5-1, with D maybe TRBD2 (6 bases). The ends were cut back, 2 bases at V and 1 base at J, with 14 bases in the middle. Germline V gives CDR1 SGHRS, CDR2 YFSETQ. This CDR3 contains 16 residues. The CDR3 DNA sequence: TGCGCCAGCAGCTTCCGATCCGGGGAGGGCACAGATACGCAGTATTTT. Amino acid sequence: CASSFRSGEGTDTQYF. Full variable domain (missing parts from reference TRBV5-1 and TRBJ2-3): KAGVTQTPRYLIKTRGQQVTLSCSPISGHRSVSWYQQTPGQGLQFLFEYFSETQRNKGNFPGRFSGRQFSNSRSEMNVSTLELGDSALYLCASSFRSGEGTDTQYFGPGTRLTVL.

In this sample, this clone turned up a few times. This chain joins TRBV6-5 and TRBJ1-2, with TRBD1 matching 10 bases. This CDR3 is 14 amino acids long. With V trimmed by 5 bases and J by 4 bases, 4 bases remained unmatched. The germline gives CDR1 MNHEY, CDR2 SVGAGI. The CDR3 nucleotides are TGTGCCAGCAGTAGGGGACAGGGGACCTATGGCTACACCTTC. Its translation is CASSRGQGTYGYTF.

The rearrangement joins TRBV18 to TRBJ1-1; D call uncertain. V lost 4 bases and J lost 7, with 10 bases in between. Germline CDR1 KGHSH, CDR2 LQKENI. The CDR3 runs 12 residues. In nucleotides, the CDR3 is TGTGCCAGCTCACTATGGGAGGGTGAAGCTTTCTTT. Translating it yields CASSLWEGEAFF.

The chain has TRBV10-1 and TRBJ2-5, with D perhaps matching TRBD1 (5 bases). CDR3 length: 14 amino acids. V shed 0 bases and J shed 5 bases, with 10 bases lying between them. CDR1 is WNHNN, CDR2 SYGVQD, per germline (reference sequence). CDR3 nucleotide sequence: TGCGCCAGCAGTGAGTCAGGGGTCTGGGAGACCCAGTACTTC. Its protein product is CASSESGVWETQYF.

The V gene is TRBV7-9, the J gene TRBJ1-5; 11 nucleotides line up with TRBD1. V shed 5 bases, J shed 4 bases, and the junction held 7 bases outside the gene matches. Looked up from germline, CDR1 is SEHNR and CDR2 is FQNEAQ (reference sequence). The length of the CDR3 is 16 residues. CDR3 sequence reads: CASSLSGTGGNQPQHF. In DNA, the CDR3 is TGTGCCAGCAGCCTTTCGGGGACAGGGGGGAATCAGCCCCAGCATTTT.

V and J are TRBV28 and TRBJ1-2; D gene unclear. The ends were cut back, 1 base at V and 4 bases at J, with 10 bases in the middle. Germline V lookup: CDR1 MDHEN, CDR2 SYDVKM. The CDR3 covers 14 residues. In DNA form, the CDR3 reads TGTGCCAGCAGTTTATCCCCAGGACTCTATGGCTACACCTTC. Its translation is CASSLSPGLYGYTF.

V gene TRBV7-2 combines with J gene TRBJ1-1, with TRBD1 identical over 10 bases. With 3 bases clipped from V and 0 bases from J, the junction kept 1 base outside the gene matches. The CDR3 contains 15 residues. Germline assignment: CDR1 SGHTA and CDR2 FQGNSA. CDR3 coding DNA: TGTGCCAGCAGCTTGGGACAGGGGATGAACACTGAAGCTTTCTTT. It is translated as CASSLGQGMNTEAFF.

This sequence joins TRBV7-3 and TRBJ1-1, with 7 bases aligning to TRBD1. The CDR3 runs 13 residues. Looked up from germline, CDR1 is SGHTA and CDR2 is FQGTGA. The V and J ends lost 5 bases and 6 bases, in that order; junction bases with no gene match: 6. The DNA of the CDR3 is TGTGCCAGCAGCCTACAGGGGTCTCCTGAAGCTTTCTTT. This encodes CASSLQGSPEAFF.

CDR3 sequence: CASSPGSYGYTF. Written as DNA, the CDR3 is TGTGCCAGCTCGCCAGGGAGTTATGGCTACACCTTC. The rearrangement joins TRBV18 to TRBJ1-2; possible D gene TRBD1, 5 bases. Trimming left V 6 bases short and J 5 bases short, with 10 bases between. CDR3 length equals 12 residues. Germline CDR1 reads KGHSH; CDR2 reads LQKENI.

The chain joins TRBV5-1 to TRBJ1-1; D possibly corresponds to TRBD1 (5 bases). V was pared by 2 bases and J by 0 bases, with 8 bases between. This CDR3 comprises 14 residues. Germline V gives CDR1 SGHRS, CDR2 YFSETQ. The CDR3 sequence is CASSFKGVNTEAFF. The CDR3 nucleotides are TGCGCCAGCAGCTTCAAAGGGGTGAACACTGAAGCTTTCTTT.

CDR3 amino acids: CASSQDWQSGELGTDTQYF. CDR3 nucleotides: TGCGCCAGCAGCCAAGATTGGCAGAGCGGGGAACTCGGCACAGATACGCAGTATTTT. V and J are TRBV4-3 and TRBJ2-3, with 7 bases aligning to TRBD2. Germline CDR1 LGHNA, CDR2 YSLEER. This CDR3 is 19 amino acids long. V was pared by 0 bases and J by 1 base, with 13 bases of the junction left unmatched.

V is TRBV19 and J is TRBJ2-7, with 9 bases lining up with TRBD2. V was pared by 6 bases and J by 2 bases, with 5 bases of the junction left unmatched. This CDR3 spans 14 amino acids. The germline gives CDR1 LNHDA, CDR2 SQIVND (reference sequence). CDR3 sequence reads: CASSSGTSTYEQYF. The CDR3 nucleotides are TGTGCCAGTAGCTCCGGGACTAGCACCTACGAGCAGTACTTC.

The V and J genes are TRBV7-2 and TRBJ1-4, with 9 bases aligning to TRBD1. Germline CDR1 is SGHTA and CDR2 is FQGNSA. The junction had 5 bases not matched to a gene; V was cut back by 5 bases and J by 7 bases. CDR3 length: 14 residues. CDR3 nucleotide sequence: TGTGCCAGCAGCCGGGACAGGGCGCCTGAAAAACTGTTTTTT. Translation gives CASSRDRAPEKLFF. The full variable domain, completed using reference TRBV7-2 and TRBJ1-4, is GAGVSQSPSNKVTEKGKDVELRCDPISGHTALYWYRQSLGQGLEFLIYFQGNSAPDKSGLPSDRFSAERTGGSVSTLTIQRTQQEDSAVYLCASSRDRAPEKLFFGSGTQLSVL.

The rearrangement links TRBV10-3 to TRBJ2-1; TRBD1 matches at 10 bases. The trim removed 10 bases at V and 5 bases at J, leaving 8 bases unmatched. The CDR3 is 14 amino acids. Germline lookup yields CDR1 ENHRY and CDR2 SYGVKD. CDR3 amino acids: CARNRDRGNNEQFF. In DNA, the CDR3 is TGTGCCAGGAACCGGGACAGGGGTAACAATGAGCAGTTCTTC.

The chain has TRBV7-9 and TRBJ2-3, with 8 positions matching TRBD2. The germline CDR1 and CDR2 sequences are SEHNR and FQNEAQ (reference sequence). This CDR3 has 16 residues. J was trimmed by 0 bases and V by 5 bases; bases with no gene match: 7. The DNA of the CDR3 is TGTGCCAGCAGCGTGAGGAGCGGGGGTAGCACAGATACGCAGTATTTT. As protein: CASSVRSGGSTDTQYF.

The sample holds a few counts of this clone. V usage is TRBV2 and J usage is TRBJ1-5; the D is unclear. This CDR3 region has 12 residues. V lost 3 bases and J lost 7, with 7 bases in between. Germline V lookup: CDR1 SNHLY, CDR2 FYNNEI. In DNA form, the CDR3 reads TGTGCCAGCAGTGACTCTCCCCAGCCCCAGCATTTT. This codes for CASSDSPQPQHF. The entire variable domain, with the rest obtained from reference TRBV2 and TRBJ1-5, is as follows: EPEVTQTPSHQVTQMGQEVILRCVPISNHLYFYWYRQILGQKVEFLVSFYNNEISEKSEIFDDQFSVERPDGSNFTLKIRSTKLEDSAMYFCASSDSPQPQHFGDGTRLSIL.

The chain uses TRBV28 and TRBJ1-2, with 10 bases lining up with TRBD1. CDR3 length: 14 amino acids. Germline CDR1 MDHEN, CDR2 SYDVKM. The V and J ends lost 6 bases and 5 bases, in that order; junction bases with no gene match: 6. CDR3 region: CASSLGQGGYGYTF. Written as DNA, the CDR3 is TGTGCCAGCAGCTTAGGACAGGGGGGTTATGGCTACACCTTC.

This chain connects TRBV28 to TRBJ1-1; TRBD1 might be the D (6 bases). CDR1 is MDHEN, CDR2 SYDVKM, per germline. CDR3 length: 15 amino acids. V was pared by 7 bases and J by 5 bases, with 20 bases between. Here the CDR3 DNA reads TGTGCCAGCATATCGAACAGGGTCATGGAAACTGAAGCTTTCTTT. As protein: CASISNRVMETEAFF. The full variable domain, its missing parts supplied by reference TRBV28 and TRBJ1-1, is DVKVTQSSRYLVKRTGEKVFLECVQDMDHENMFWYRQDPGLGLRLIYFSYDVKMKEKGDIPEGYSVSREKKERFSLILESASTNQTSMYLCASISNRVMETEAFFGQGTRLTVV.

The CDR3 sequence: CASSIIRTVRVMNTEAFF. The CDR3, as DNA: TGTGCCAGTAGTATCATAAGGACAGTGAGGGTTATGAACACTGAAGCTTTCTTT. The chain recombines TRBV19 with TRBJ1-1; a weak D match, TRBD1 (6 bases). CDR1 and CDR2 from the germline V gene are LNHDA and SQIVND (reference sequence). V was cut by 3 bases and J by 0 bases, with 20 bases left in between. The length of the CDR3 is 18 residues.

This sequence joins TRBV6-2 or TRBV6-3 and TRBJ1-5, with TRBD1 matching 8 bases. The germline V gene has CDR1 MNHEY and CDR2 SVGEGT. The CDR3 sequence is 15 residues long. V was pared by 3 bases and J by 5 bases, with 6 bases of the junction left unmatched. CDR3 in amino acids: CASSYLTGAHQPQHF. The CDR3 nucleotides are TGTGCCAGCAGTTATTTGACAGGGGCACATCAGCCCCAGCATTTT.

This clone was seen just once. This chain connects TRBV28 to TRBJ1-1; D may be TRBD1 (6 bases). V lost 6 bases and J lost 10, with 18 bases in between. Germline V CDR1 and CDR2: MDHEN, SYDVKM. CDR3 length: 13 residues. Here the CDR3 DNA reads TGTGCCAGCAGCCAGCAGACAGGAACAGGAGCTTTCTTT. Translation gives CASSQQTGTGAFF.